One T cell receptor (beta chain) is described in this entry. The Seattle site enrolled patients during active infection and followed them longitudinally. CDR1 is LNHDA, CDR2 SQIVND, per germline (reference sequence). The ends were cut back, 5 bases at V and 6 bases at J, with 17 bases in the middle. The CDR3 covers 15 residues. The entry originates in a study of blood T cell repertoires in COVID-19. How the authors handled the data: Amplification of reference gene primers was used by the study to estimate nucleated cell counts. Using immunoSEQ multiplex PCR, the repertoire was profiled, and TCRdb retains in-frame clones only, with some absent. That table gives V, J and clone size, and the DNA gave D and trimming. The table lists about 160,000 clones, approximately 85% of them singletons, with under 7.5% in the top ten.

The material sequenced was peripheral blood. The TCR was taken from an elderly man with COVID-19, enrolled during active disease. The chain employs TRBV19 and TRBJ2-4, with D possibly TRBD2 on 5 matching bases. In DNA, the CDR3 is TGTGCCAGTAGTTCCAGGACCGGAGGAAGAAACATTCAGTACTTC. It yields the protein CASSSRTGGRNIQYF.